The entry below gives a single T cell receptor beta chain sequence along with its context. Antigen unknown. The record originates from a study of OX40 agonist ivuxolimab in advanced cancers. About the research overall: Enrolled patients in dose escalation had cancers that were hepatocellular carcinoma, melanoma, renal cell or head and neck cancer.

Study findings and constraints: Low normalized T-cell clonal expansion also characterized some of the nonresponders. Within 6 weeks, CD4+ and CD8+ blood T cells expanded clonally at 0.1 to 3.0 mg/kg.

Using immunoSEQ multiplex PCR, the repertoire was profiled, and TCRdb retains in-frame clones only, with some absent. This table holds tens of thousands of clones, about 85% found once. Sampling of blood occurred at baseline, cycle 4 day 1, and cycle 7 day 1. CDR3 length: 13 residues. V lost 4 bases to trimming and J lost 5 bases; unmatched junction nucleotides: 4. CDR1 and CDR2 from the germline V gene are SGHNT and YENEEA. The clonotype was recovered from an adult with an advanced solid tumor such as melanoma, head and neck, liver or kidney cancer. The J gene is TRBJ2-7, the V gene TRBV11-3; the match to TRBD1 covers 8 bases. The sample was CD4+ or CD8+ T cells sorted from blood, taken in a trial of the OX40 agonist ivuxolimab. The CDR3 nucleotides are TGTGCCAGCAGCTCCTGGACAGGGAACGAGCAGTACTTC. Its translation is CASSSWTGNEQYF.